One sample yielded the 20 T cell receptor beta chains listed below, sequenced in a study of OX40 agonist ivuxolimab in advanced cancers. Libraries came from the immunoSEQ multiplex PCR assay. The clones in this table, taken by TCRdb from immuneACCESS, are in-frame only. Not every clone is retained; where verified, under half of the shortfall comes from an unresolved V gene, and the cause of the rest is unknown. For this sample the table gives roughly 60,000 clones, of which around 87% were detected only once. The top ten clones comprise 3.5% to 4% of the sample. Source: CD4+ or CD8+ T cells sorted from blood, taken in a trial of the OX40 agonist ivuxolimab. Receptors were obtained from an adult with an advanced solid tumor such as melanoma, head and neck, liver or kidney cancer.

The V and J genes are TRBV12-5 and TRBJ2-2; possibly TRBD2 for D (6 bases). Germline-derived CDR1 and CDR2 are LGHNT and FRNRAP. CDR3 length: 13 amino acids. V lost 6 bases and J 8 bases, leaving 13 bases between the germline ends. This CDR3 is CASGVASGGELFF. The CDR3 DNA follows: TGTGCTAGTGGAGTTGCGAGCGGGGGGGAGCTGTTTTTT.

V and J are TRBV6-1 and TRBJ1-6; TRBD1 matches 11 bases. The CDR3 totals 15 residues. From germline, CDR1 is MNHNS and CDR2 SASEGT. After removal of 4 bases from V and 14 bases from J, the junction contained 10 bases not matched to a gene. CDR3 loop: CASSGRDRGAWSLHF. The CDR3, as DNA: TGTGCCAGCAGTGGCCGGGACAGGGGGGCCTGGTCCCTCCACTTT.

The gene calls are TRBV5-1 and TRBJ2-7; D is possibly TRBD1 or TRBD2 (5 bases each). V lost 0 bases, J lost 6 bases, and 13 bases lay in between. This CDR3 spans 14 amino acids. CDR1 is SGHRS and CDR2 is YFSETQ in the germline V gene. The CDR3 region is CASSLARDLSEQYF. The DNA of the CDR3 is TGCGCCAGCAGCTTGGCCAGGGACCTCAGCGAGCAGTACTTC. Full variable domain (outside the CDR3, taken from reference TRBV5-1 and TRBJ2-7): KAGVTQTPRYLIKTRGQQVTLSCSPISGHRSVSWYQQTPGQGLQFLFEYFSETQRNKGNFPGRFSGRQFSNSRSEMNVSTLELGDSALYLCASSLARDLSEQYFGPGTRLTVT.

This chain joins TRBV5-1 and TRBJ2-5; D unclear. Germline V lookup: CDR1 SGHRS, CDR2 YFSETQ. Trimming cost V 0 bases and J 2 bases, with 2 bases left between them. This CDR3 is built from 12 residues. CDR3 residues: CASSLEQETQYF. DNA for the CDR3: TGCGCCAGCAGCTTGGAGCAAGAGACCCAGTACTTC.

The CDR3 region is CASSLRQRGRGKETQYF. The CDR3 DNA follows: TGTGCCAGCAGTCTACGCCAGCGAGGGCGAGGGAAAGAGACCCAGTACTTC. This rearrangement joins TRBV7-2 to TRBJ2-5; D is possibly TRBD2 (5 bases). Germline CDR1 reads SGHTA; CDR2 reads FQGNSA. V was clipped by 6 bases and J by 3 bases, with 23 bases between them. The CDR3 sequence is 17 residues long.

V gene TRBV5-8 combines with J gene TRBJ1-1; D call uncertain. Germline V lookup: CDR1 SGHTS, CDR2 YDEGEE. This CDR3 is 12 amino acids long. Trimming took 5 bases from V and 10 from J, leaving 15 bases between them. Here the CDR3 reads CASRKDRPPAFF. For the CDR3, the DNA is TGTGCCAGCAGGAAAGATCGTCCTCCAGCTTTCTTT.

A few counts support this clone. This rearrangement joins TRBV6-4 to TRBJ2-5; 7 bases match TRBD1. This CDR3 spans 13 amino acids. CDR1 and CDR2 from the germline V gene are MRHNA and SNTAGT. Trimming at V came to 3 bases and at J to 4 bases, leaving 2 bases not matched to a gene. CDR3 sequence: CASSENRGETQYF. The CDR3 DNA is TGTGCCAGCAGTGAAAACAGGGGAGAGACCCAGTACTTC.

In this sample, this clone turned up once. The chain links TRBV7-2 to TRBJ1-2, with TRBD1 as a possible D gene (6 bases). Trimming took 1 base from V and 8 from J, leaving 17 bases between them. Germline-derived CDR1 and CDR2 are SGHTA and FQGNSA. This CDR3 comprises 15 residues. The DNA of the CDR3 is TGTGCCAGCAGCTTAGGGGGGGCCACCCGGAAAGGCTACACCTTC. Its protein is CASSLGGATRKGYTF.

The chain combines TRBV5-6 with TRBJ1-3; D remains ambiguous. V lost 0 bases, J lost 15 bases, and 16 bases lay in between. Germline CDR1 reads SGHDT; CDR2 reads YYEEEE. The CDR3 consists of 13 residues. The CDR3 region is CASSLGEGTTQYF. CDR3 bases: TGTGCCAGCAGCTTGGGAGAGGGAACGACTCAATATTTT.

The chain has TRBV25-1 and TRBJ1-2; 9 bases are shared with TRBD1. This CDR3 comprises 16 residues. CDR1 and CDR2 (germline): MGHDK, SYGVNS. V was pared by 3 bases and J by 6 bases, with 11 bases of the junction left unmatched. This CDR3 is CASSDSTRTGEHGYTF. CDR3 bases: TGTGCCAGCAGTGACTCGACCCGGACAGGGGAGCATGGCTACACCTTC.

The chain recombines TRBV28 with TRBJ2-2; D is undetermined. The CDR3 runs 13 residues. The ends were cut back, 2 bases at V and 7 bases at J, with 8 bases in the middle. The V gene's germline CDR1 is MDHEN and CDR2 SYDVKM. The chain's CDR3 is CASSLEVFGELFF. CDR3 nucleotides: TGTGCCAGCAGTTTAGAGGTATTCGGGGAGCTGTTTTTT. Complete variable domain (other parts from reference TRBV28 and TRBJ2-2): DVKVTQSSRYLVKRTGEKVFLECVQDMDHENMFWYRQDPGLGLRLIYFSYDVKMKEKGDIPEGYSVSREKKERFSLILESASTNQTSMYLCASSLEVFGELFFGEGSRLTVL.

This clone was detected once. The chain is built from TRBV6-5 and TRBJ2-3; 9 positions match TRBD2. The CDR3 extends over 15 amino acids. V dropped 8 bases and J dropped 6; count of bases not matched to a gene: 12. The germline CDR1 and CDR2 sequences are MNHEY and SVGAGI. This CDR3 is CASRASGDGADTQYF. CDR3 DNA: TGTGCCAGCCGGGCTAGCGGGGACGGGGCCGATACGCAGTATTTT.

This chain joins TRBV6-1 and TRBJ1-1; D unclear. Germline-derived CDR1 and CDR2 are MNHNS and SASEGT. The CDR3 has 13 amino acids. V gave up 8 bases and J gave up 3 bases, with 13 bases separating them. The CDR3 region is CASGRRLDTEAFF. The CDR3 nucleotides read TGTGCCAGCGGAAGGAGGTTGGACACTGAAGCTTTCTTT.

The CDR3 spells CASSGYGRNTEAFF. The DNA for the CDR3 is TGTGCCAGCAGCGGTTACGGAAGGAACACTGAAGCTTTCTTT. This chain links TRBV7-3 with TRBJ1-1; D is ambiguous. CDR1 is SGHTA and CDR2 is FQGTGA in the germline V gene. Trimming took 5 bases from V and 1 from J, leaving 11 bases between them. The CDR3 length is 14 residues.

This clone ranks as medium-sized. The chain carries TRBV18 and TRBJ2-2; D gene ambiguous. Germline V lookup: CDR1 KGHSH, CDR2 LQKENI. CDR3 length equals 13 residues. V gave up 2 bases and J gave up 8 bases, with 9 bases separating them. Here the CDR3 reads CASSPTVPGELFF. In DNA, the CDR3 is TGTGCCAGCTCACCAACGGTTCCGGGGGAGCTGTTTTTT. The entire variable domain, with the rest obtained from reference TRBV18 and TRBJ2-2, is as follows: NAGVMQNPRHLVRRRGQEARLRCSPMKGHSHVYWYRQLPEEGLKFMVYLQKENIIDESGMPKERFSAEFPKEGPSILRIQQVVRGDSAAYFCASSPTVPGELFFGEGSRLTVL.

The chain combines TRBV28 with TRBJ1-6, with no clear D. CDR1 and CDR2 from the germline V gene are MDHEN and SYDVKM. The CDR3 is 16 amino acids. With 5 bases removed from V and 9 bases from J, the gap between germline ends came to 20 bases. CDR3 nucleotide sequence: TGTGCCAGCAGTCCCCCCGGGGTAGGCGGAACTTCACCCCTCCACTTT. Protein: CASSPPGVGGTSPLHF.

The chain couples TRBV5-4 to TRBJ1-1; D uncertain. Trimming shortened V by 3 bases and J by 1 base, and 13 bases separated the two germline ends. The CDR3 runs to 15 residues. Looked up from germline, CDR1 is SGHNT and CDR2 is YYREEE (reference sequence). Here the CDR3 reads CASSSPWPKNTEAFF. The CDR3 DNA sequence: TGTGCCAGCAGCTCCCCGTGGCCGAAGAACACTGAAGCTTTCTTT.

The chain uses TRBV25-1 and TRBJ2-7; TRBD1 aligns across 9 bases. V was clipped by 5 bases and J by 3 bases; unmatched bases: 5. Germline V lookup: CDR1 MGHDK, CDR2 SYGVNS. The CDR3 consists of 14 residues. CDR3 nucleotides: TGTGCCAGCAGTTCCCCGGACAGGGGCTACGAGCAGTACTTC. Translation gives CASSSPDRGYEQYF.

J is TRBJ1-4 and V is TRBV6-5; the match to TRBD1 covers 10 bases. V was pared by 6 bases and J by 5 bases, with 3 bases of the junction left unmatched. CDR3 length: 14 residues. Germline V gene data show CDR1 as MNHEY and CDR2 as SVGAGI. The CDR3 loop is CASRRDRGNEKLFF. CDR3 nucleotide sequence: TGTGCCAGCAGGCGGGACAGGGGAAATGAAAAACTGTTTTTT.

The CDR3 region is CASMTRESGNTIYF. The CDR3 nucleotides are TGTGCCAGCATGACAAGGGAGTCTGGAAACACCATATATTTT. The J gene is TRBJ1-3, the V gene TRBV7-9, with D uncertain. Trimming removed 7 bases from V and 1 base from J, with 11 bases in between. The CDR3 length is 14 residues. Per germline, CDR1 SEHNR and CDR2 FQNEAQ (reference sequence).